Listed below are T cell receptor beta chains from one sample, sequenced in a study of control samples from healthy donors and cancer patients. Profiling relied on immunoSEQ multiplex PCR, and the TCRdb table lists in-frame clones only, not all of them. The sample carries 100,000 or so clones, roughly 84% recorded once. Input material: blood. The receptors derive from a woman between 50 and 59 years old in good health. The CDR3 runs from the conserved cysteine through the conserved F or W. Fields, in order: V gene, CDR3 protein.

TRBV24-1,CATSDLPNYGYTF
TRBV19,CASSIAGQFLPGSTLHF
TRBV19,CASRRGEYNSPLHF
TRBV3-1/TRBV3-2,CASSLPTGTASTDTQYF
TRBV28,CASSLDEGARQPQHF
TRBV19,CASSRQGSMNTEAFF
TRBV12-3/TRBV12-4,CASSLRGLETQYF
TRBV19,CASTLGSQPQHF
TRBV14,CASSPMGTWGTEAFF
TRBV5-1,CASSLVRDKDSYEQYF
TRBV9,CASSLEVNTEAFF
TRBV12-5,CASGLVLGPQGNEKLFF
TRBV10-3,CAITRNTIYF
TRBV25-1,CASSEWGQPHQETQYF
TRBV2,CASSERDLLNIQYF
TRBV11-3,CASSLGDTQYF
TRBV10-2,CASSAAGDSPLHF
TRBV9,CASSVGGIPLHF
TRBV12-2,CASYLRVPLGEQYF
TRBV16,CASSRRTGYTDTQYF